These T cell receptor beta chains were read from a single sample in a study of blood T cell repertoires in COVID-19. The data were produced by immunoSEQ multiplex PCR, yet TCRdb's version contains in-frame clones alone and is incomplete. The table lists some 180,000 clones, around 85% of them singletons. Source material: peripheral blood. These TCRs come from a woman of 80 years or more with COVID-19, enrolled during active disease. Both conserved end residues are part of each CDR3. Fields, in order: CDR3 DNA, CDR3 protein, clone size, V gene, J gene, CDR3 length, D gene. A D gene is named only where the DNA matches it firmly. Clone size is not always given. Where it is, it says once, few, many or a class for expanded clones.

CDR3 DNA: TGTGCCAGCAGCCAAGCCGGGTCGCTTGGCTACACCTTC
CDR3 protein: CASSQAGSLGYTF
clone size: NA
V gene: TRBV14
J gene: TRBJ1-2
CDR3 length: 13
D gene: NA

CDR3 DNA: TGTGCCAGCAGTTTCTCTAGCGGATCAACCGGGGAGACCCAGTACTTC
CDR3 protein: CASSFSSGSTGETQYF
clone size: NA
V gene: TRBV28
J gene: TRBJ2-5
CDR3 length: 16
D gene: TRBD2

CDR3 DNA: TGTGCCAGCAGCCAAGATCTCAACACTGAAGCTTTCTTT
CDR3 protein: CASSQDLNTEAFF
clone size: NA
V gene: TRBV14
J gene: TRBJ1-1
CDR3 length: 13
D gene: NA

CDR3 DNA: TGTGCTAGCCGGACTGGGGCTAATGAAAAACTGTTTTTT
CDR3 protein: CASRTGANEKLFF
clone size: NA
V gene: TRBV28
J gene: TRBJ1-4
CDR3 length: 13
D gene: NA

CDR3 DNA: TGTGCCAGCAGCCACCCCGGACAGGGGGCTTCCCGGTCTCGGGTGGGTGAGCAGTTCTTC
CDR3 protein: CASSHPGQGASRSRVGEQFF
clone size: NA
V gene: TRBV4-2
J gene: TRBJ2-1
CDR3 length: 20
D gene: TRBD1

CDR3 DNA: TGTGCCAGCAGTCAACCTAGCGGGGGTAGAAACAATGAGCAGTTCTTC
CDR3 protein: CASSQPSGGRNNEQFF
clone size: NA
V gene: TRBV5-4
J gene: TRBJ2-1
CDR3 length: 16
D gene: TRBD2

CDR3 DNA: TGCGCCAGCAGCCTCGGGACAGCCAGGGTAGGGACTGAAGCTTTCTTT
CDR3 protein: CASSLGTARVGTEAFF
clone size: few
V gene: TRBV5-1
J gene: TRBJ1-1
CDR3 length: 16
D gene: TRBD1

CDR3 DNA: TGCGCCAGCAGCTTGGCCGGGGGGGATGAAGCTTTCTTT
CDR3 protein: CASSLAGGDEAFF
clone size: NA
V gene: TRBV5-1
J gene: TRBJ1-1
CDR3 length: 13
D gene: NA

CDR3 DNA: TGTGCCAGCTCTGACAGGGGGCAGGGTGAGCAGTTCTTC
CDR3 protein: CASSDRGQGEQFF
clone size: NA
V gene: TRBV6-5
J gene: TRBJ2-1
CDR3 length: 13
D gene: TRBD1

CDR3 DNA: TGCGCCAGCAGCTTGGCCCCGGGTCAGCCCCAGCATTTT
CDR3 protein: CASSLAPGQPQHF
clone size: once
V gene: TRBV5-1
J gene: TRBJ1-5
CDR3 length: 13
D gene: NA

CDR3 DNA: TGTGCCAGCAGCTTAGGGGGGGTTTTCACTGAAGCTTTCTTT
CDR3 protein: CASSLGGVFTEAFF
clone size: NA
V gene: TRBV7-9
J gene: TRBJ1-1
CDR3 length: 14
D gene: NA

CDR3 DNA: TGTGCCAGCAGTTTAGGAGGACTGAGGACCGGGGAGCTGTTTTTT
CDR3 protein: CASSLGGLRTGELFF
clone size: NA
V gene: TRBV28
J gene: TRBJ2-2
CDR3 length: 15
D gene: NA

CDR3 DNA: TGTGCCAGCAGCTTGGGACTAGCGGTAACTACCGGGGAGCTGTTTTTT
CDR3 protein: CASSLGLAVTTGELFF
clone size: NA
V gene: TRBV5-6
J gene: TRBJ2-2
CDR3 length: 16
D gene: TRBD2

CDR3 DNA: TGTGCCAGCTCGATCCGGGACAAAGACTACGAGCAGTACTTC
CDR3 protein: CASSIRDKDYEQYF
clone size: NA
V gene: TRBV18
J gene: TRBJ2-7
CDR3 length: 14
D gene: NA

CDR3 DNA: TGTGCCAGCAGCTTAAGGGGAGGGGGGCGACTCCGGAACACTGAAGCTTTCTTT
CDR3 protein: CASSLRGGGRLRNTEAFF
clone size: NA
V gene: TRBV7-6
J gene: TRBJ1-1
CDR3 length: 18
D gene: NA

CDR3 DNA: TGTGCCATCAGTGAGCCAGACATCGAAGCTTTCTTT
CDR3 protein: CAISEPDIEAFF
clone size: NA
V gene: TRBV10-3
J gene: TRBJ1-1
CDR3 length: 12
D gene: NA

CDR3 DNA: TGTGCCAGCAGTACTTCCCCCGGGATAGAGTACTTC
CDR3 protein: CASSTSPGIEYF
clone size: once
V gene: TRBV5-6
J gene: TRBJ2-5
CDR3 length: 12
D gene: NA

CDR3 DNA: TGTGCCAGCTCCTCCCAGGGCTCGAACACTGAAGCTTTCTTT
CDR3 protein: CASSSQGSNTEAFF
clone size: NA
V gene: TRBV18
J gene: TRBJ1-1
CDR3 length: 14
D gene: NA

CDR3 DNA: TGTGCCAGCAGCTCTCTCCGTGGAAACACCATATATTTT
CDR3 protein: CASSSLRGNTIYF
clone size: NA
V gene: TRBV7-2
J gene: TRBJ1-3
CDR3 length: 13
D gene: NA

CDR3 DNA: TGTGCCACCAGCAGAGATACGGGTGGGACAGTGCAACTAATCCCCTATGGCTACACCTTC
CDR3 protein: CATSRDTGGTVQLIPYGYTF
clone size: NA
V gene: TRBV15
J gene: TRBJ1-2
CDR3 length: 20
D gene: TRBD1

CDR3 DNA: TGTGCCAGCAGTTTTTCACAGCAGCCCCAGCATTTT
CDR3 protein: CASSFSQQPQHF
clone size: NA
V gene: TRBV13
J gene: TRBJ1-5
CDR3 length: 12
D gene: NA

CDR3 DNA: TGTGCCACCTCGACAGGGTTGGGATATGGCTACACCTTC
CDR3 protein: CATSTGLGYGYTF
clone size: NA
V gene: TRBV6-5
J gene: TRBJ1-2
CDR3 length: 13
D gene: TRBD1

CDR3 DNA: TGTGCCAGTAGTATGGAAAGGGGGCGGACTGAAGCTTTCTTT
CDR3 protein: CASSMERGRTEAFF
clone size: NA
V gene: TRBV19
J gene: TRBJ1-1
CDR3 length: 14
D gene: TRBD1

CDR3 DNA: TGCGCCAGCAGCCAAGGGCCGGTCACCCAGGGGGAGACCCAGTACTTC
CDR3 protein: CASSQGPVTQGETQYF
clone size: NA
V gene: TRBV4-1
J gene: TRBJ2-5
CDR3 length: 16
D gene: NA

CDR3 DNA: TGTGCCTCGCGAGGGGACAACGACTCCTACGAGCAGTACTTC
CDR3 protein: CASRGDNDSYEQYF
clone size: NA
V gene: TRBV10-3
J gene: TRBJ2-7
CDR3 length: 14
D gene: NA

CDR3 DNA: TGTGCCAGTAGTCCCAGCACAGGGGGCGCGAATCAGCCCCAGCATTTT
CDR3 protein: CASSPSTGGANQPQHF
clone size: NA
V gene: TRBV19
J gene: TRBJ1-5
CDR3 length: 16
D gene: TRBD1

CDR3 DNA: TGTGCCAGCCAATCAGGAGGCTCCTACGAGCAGTACTTC
CDR3 protein: CASQSGGSYEQYF
clone size: NA
V gene: TRBV3-1/TRBV3-2
J gene: TRBJ2-7
CDR3 length: 13
D gene: NA

CDR3 DNA: TGTGCCAGCAGATATGGGACAGATAGTGAAAAACTGTTTTTT
CDR3 protein: CASRYGTDSEKLFF
clone size: NA
V gene: TRBV2
J gene: TRBJ1-4
CDR3 length: 14
D gene: TRBD1

CDR3 DNA: TGCGCCAGCAGCTTGGGGACAGGGGGTGAAAAACTGTTTTTT
CDR3 protein: CASSLGTGGEKLFF
clone size: few
V gene: TRBV5-1
J gene: TRBJ1-4
CDR3 length: 14
D gene: TRBD1

CDR3 DNA: TGTGCCAGCTCACCACCCGGACTAGCGGGAGGGATGACGTACGAGCAGTACTTC
CDR3 protein: CASSPPGLAGGMTYEQYF
clone size: NA
V gene: TRBV18
J gene: TRBJ2-7
CDR3 length: 18
D gene: TRBD2

CDR3 DNA: TGTGCCAGCAGCCAATACGGGGGGGTCTATGGCTACACCTTC
CDR3 protein: CASSQYGGVYGYTF
clone size: NA
V gene: TRBV27
J gene: TRBJ1-2
CDR3 length: 14
D gene: NA

CDR3 DNA: TGCAGTGCTAGTCGCGGACAGCAAGGTCCCTATGGCTACACCTTC
CDR3 protein: CSASRGQQGPYGYTF
clone size: NA
V gene: TRBV20-1
J gene: TRBJ1-2
CDR3 length: 15
D gene: NA

CDR3 DNA: TGTGCCAGCAGCTTATTTATCCGCTTTAGCGGGGGAAACAATGAGCAGTTCTTC
CDR3 protein: CASSLFIRFSGGNNEQFF
clone size: NA
V gene: TRBV11-2
J gene: TRBJ2-1
CDR3 length: 18
D gene: TRBD2